A selection of T cell receptor beta chains follows, all from one sample in a study of shared clonotypes between healthy human individuals. Data came from immunoSEQ multiplex PCR; TCRdb stores just in-frame clones and leaves some out. The sample lists 850,000 to 1,200,000 clones; about 75% were seen once. Sample: memory CD4+ T cells sorted from blood. Receptors originate from a man younger than 30 in good health. The CDR3 runs from the conserved cysteine through the conserved F or W. D genes are given only for firm matches. Some rows have no size entry. The others give once, few or many, or a class for an expanded clone.

v_call	d_call	clone_size	j_call	cdr3_length	cdr3_nt	cdr3_aa
TRBV2	.	.	TRBJ2-3	14	TGTGCCAGCAGTGTGGGGACCACATCATATACGCAGTATTTT	CASSVGTTSYTQYF
TRBV18	TRBD2	few	TRBJ2-3	15	TGTGCCAGCTCACCACCGGCGGGAGGGGTGGATACGCAGTATTTT	CASSPPAGGVDTQYF
TRBV11-2	TRBD2	.	TRBJ2-3	16	TGTGCCAGCCCGGGGACTAGCGGGAGGTTCACAGATACGCAGTATTTT	CASPGTSGRFTDTQYF
TRBV19	.	.	TRBJ1-5	15	TGTGCCAGTAGTATAGCTTCCAGGGTGGGTCAGCCCCAGCATTTT	CASSIASRVGQPQHF
TRBV7-8	.	.	TRBJ1-5	14	TGTGCCAGCAGCTTCACGGCCCGCAATCAGCCCCAGCATTTT	CASSFTARNQPQHF
TRBV19	.	.	TRBJ1-1	15	TGTGCCAGTAGTATTATGGTCAATACGAACACTGAAGCTTTCTTT	CASSIMVNTNTEAFF
TRBV6-1	.	few	TRBJ1-6	14	TGTGCCAGCAAGACCCGGGTCCCCAATTCACCCCTCCACTTT	CASKTRVPNSPLHF
TRBV4-3	.	.	TRBJ1-5	14	TGCGCCAGCAGCCAAGACAGGGGAAATCAGCCCCAGCATTTT	CASSQDRGNQPQHF
TRBV5-1	.	.	TRBJ2-3	14	TGCGCCAGTCGAACAGAGACTAGTTCAGATACGCAGTATTTT	CASRTETSSDTQYF
TRBV2	TRBD1	.	TRBJ1-1	14	TGTGCCAGCAGTGGGGACGAAGGGGGCTCTGAAGCTTTCTTT	CASSGDEGGSEAFF
TRBV10-3	.	.	TRBJ1-1	12	TGTGCCATCAGGGGGTCAAACACTGAAGCTTTCTTT	CAIRGSNTEAFF
TRBV7-3	.	.	TRBJ1-4	13	TGTGCCAGCAGCTTATTTAAGGGTGAAAAACTGTTTTTT	CASSLFKGEKLFF
TRBV2	.	few	TRBJ2-7	14	TGTGCCAGCAGTGAAAGGGGGGGCTCCTACGAGCAGTACTTC	CASSERGGSYEQYF
TRBV7-9	.	.	TRBJ2-5	12	TGTGCCAGCAGCCGGGACGAGGAGACCCAGTACTTC	CASSRDEETQYF
TRBV7-2	.	.	TRBJ1-1	15	TGTGCCAGCAGCTTAGCTTCAGGTCAGAACACTGAAGCTTTCTTT	CASSLASGQNTEAFF
TRBV9	.	once	TRBJ2-1	17	TGTGCCAGCAGCGACTATAGGGGGGGAGGCTCCTACAATGAGCAGTTCTTC	CASSDYRGGGSYNEQFF
TRBV19	TRBD1	.	TRBJ1-5	15	TGTGCCAGTACCGAGACAGGGCCGGGGAATCAGCCCCAGCATTTT	CASTETGPGNQPQHF